Following are 17 T cell receptor beta chains from one sample sequenced in a study of spatial heterogeneity in lung cancer. Time point indicated: sample taken at primary tumor resection. TCRdb used MiXCR to reprocess the 5' RACE reads, holding one entry per CDR3 protein. The table includes about 48,000 distinct CDR3 sequences, approximately 5.7% detected once. The source was PBMCs, collected at surgery. The receptors originated from a male donor with early-stage non-small cell lung cancer.

The chain combines TRBV6-1 with TRBJ1-2; no reliable D call. The CDR3 is made up of 14 amino acids. Germline values: CDR1 MNHNS, CDR2 SASEGT. V shed 2 bases and J shed 6 bases, with 13 bases lying between them. The CDR3 is CASSENGETHGYTF. DNA for the CDR3: TGTGCCAGCAGTGAAAACGGTGAAACTCATGGCTACACCTTC.

In this sample, this clonotype turned up many times. V usage is TRBV20-1 and J usage is TRBJ2-7, with 12 bases fitting TRBD2. With V trimmed by 0 bases and J by 0 bases, 6 bases remained unmatched. The germline V gene encodes CDR1 DFQATT and CDR2 SNEGSKA (reference sequence). The CDR3 sequence is 17 residues long. Here the CDR3 DNA reads TGCAGTGCTAGAGATGTCCTAGCGGGAGGGGCCTCCTACGAGCAGTACTTC. Its protein is CSARDVLAGGASYEQYF.

The chain employs TRBV7-8 and TRBJ2-7; 10 nucleotides agree with TRBD1. This CDR3 spans 16 amino acids. Germline-derived CDR1 and CDR2 are SGHVS and FQNEAQ. V lost 0 bases to trimming and J lost 2 bases; unmatched junction nucleotides: 4. DNA for the CDR3: TGTGCCAGCAGCTTAGCGCCGGGACAGGGGCCCTACGAGCAGTACTTC. Its translation is CASSLAPGQGPYEQYF.

In this sample, this clonotype turned up many times. In nucleotides, the CDR3 is TGCAGTGCTAGAGACAGGGTTTTAAACGAGCAGTACTTC. Protein: CSARDRVLNEQYF. The rearrangement joins TRBV20-1 to TRBJ2-7; possibly TRBD1 for D (5 bases). CDR1 DFQATT and CDR2 SNEGSKA come from the germline V gene (reference sequence). This CDR3 has 13 amino acids. The V end lost 0 bases, the J end lost 5 bases, and 11 bases lay between the germline ends.

The chain recombines TRBV16 with TRBJ2-1, with TRBD2 identical over 9 bases. The germline gives CDR1 KGHSY, CDR2 FQNENV. V lost 4 bases, J lost 1 base, and 2 bases stayed unmatched. This CDR3 has 15 residues. CDR3: CASSRSGGSYNEQFF. CDR3 bases: TGTGCCAGCAGCCGGAGCGGGGGGTCCTACAATGAGCAGTTCTTC.

This clonotype was observed at least ten times. The rearrangement joins TRBV29-1 to TRBJ1-2; D unclear. Between the trimmed V and J ends, which lost 0 bases and 2 bases, there was a span of 10 bases. CDR3 size: 14 residues. The V gene's germline CDR1 is SQVTM and CDR2 ANQGSEA. DNA of the CDR3: TGCAGCGTTGAAGATCCGGAGGCCAACTATGGCTACACCTTC. This gives the protein CSVEDPEANYGYTF.

This clonotype was seen repeatedly, ten times or more. The CDR3, as DNA: TGTGCCAGCATGGAGGACAGAAATAGGTATGGCTACACCTTC. Translation gives CASMEDRNRYGYTF. The chain uses TRBV6-1 and TRBJ1-2; TRBD1 is a possible D gene (6 bases). The CDR3 runs 14 residues. CDR1 MNHNS and CDR2 SASEGT come from the germline V gene. V lost 7 bases to trimming and J lost 5 bases, with 17 bases between them.

This clonotype occurred many times. V and J are TRBV6-2 or TRBV6-3 and TRBJ2-3; D uncertain. Germline assignment: CDR1 MNHEY and CDR2 SVGEGT. The ends were cut back, 4 bases at V and 3 bases at J, with 2 bases in the middle. The length of the CDR3 is 11 residues. The CDR3 spells CASSLTDTQYF. Here the CDR3 DNA reads TGTGCCAGCAGTTTAACAGATACGCAGTATTTT.

The CDR3 region is CASSQGQGAQETQYF. The CDR3 DNA reads TGTGCCAGCAGCCAAGGGCAAGGAGCCCAAGAGACCCAGTACTTC. V and J are TRBV4-2 and TRBJ2-5; D is undetermined. The V gene lost 1 base and the J gene lost 1 base, with 10 bases spanning the gap. CDR1 LGHNA and CDR2 YNFKEQ come from the germline V gene. CDR3 length: 15 residues.

This clonotype was observed at least ten times. This chain links TRBV7-2 with TRBJ2-2, with 15 bases matching TRBD2. CDR1 is SGHTA, CDR2 FQGNSA, per germline. The length of the CDR3 is 20 residues. The V and J ends lost 5 bases and 4 bases, in that order; junction bases with no gene match: 14. CDR3 bases: TGTGCCAGCAGCGACCCAGGAGGACTAGCGGGAGGGTCGGGCACCGGGGAGCTGTTTTTT. Encoded protein: CASSDPGGLAGGSGTGELFF.

The genes are TRBV3-1 and TRBJ2-7; TRBD2 might be the D (6 bases). The length of the CDR3 is 13 residues. Germline CDR1 reads LGHDT; CDR2 reads YNNKEL (reference sequence). The V gene lost 2 bases and the J gene lost 2 bases, with 7 bases spanning the gap. CDR3 sequence (DNA): TGTGCCAGCAGCCAACTAGCGACCTACGAGCAGTACTTC. Translating gives CASSQLATYEQYF.

At least ten counts were recorded for this clonotype. V gene TRBV5-1 combines with J gene TRBJ2-5, with 11 nucleotides matching TRBD2. The CDR3 has 14 amino acids. Germline CDR1 and CDR2: SGHRS and YFSETQ. With 4 bases clipped from V and 4 bases from J, the junction kept 3 bases outside the gene matches. The CDR3 reads CASSPGTSGETQYF. CDR3 nucleotide sequence: TGCGCCAGCAGCCCCGGGACTAGCGGAGAGACCCAGTACTTC.

In its sample, this clonotype was seen many times. This chain joins TRBV7-2 and TRBJ2-5, with D maybe TRBD2 (5 bases). The germline CDR1 and CDR2 sequences are SGHTA and FQGNSA. The CDR3 runs 14 residues. Trimming took off 4 bases at V and 5 bases at J, with 14 bases between the two ends. This CDR3 reads CASSSRARAETQYF. The CDR3 DNA sequence: TGTGCCAGCAGCTCGAGGGCTAGGGCGGAGACCCAGTACTTC. Full variable domain (missing parts from reference TRBV7-2 and TRBJ2-5): GAGVSQSPSNKVTEKGKDVELRCDPISGHTALYWYRQSLGQGLEFLIYFQGNSAPDKSGLPSDRFSAERTGGSVSTLTIQRTQQEDSAVYLCASSSRARAETQYFGPGTRLLVL.

A few counts support this clonotype. CDR3 sequence reads: CASSSVTLGYGYTF. The CDR3 coding sequence is TGTGCCAGCAGTTCCGTGACTCTGGGGTATGGCTACACCTTC. The chain recombines TRBV12-3 or TRBV12-4 with TRBJ1-2; no reliable D call. Trimming pared 4 bases from V and 5 bases from J, leaving 14 bases between. The CDR3 has 14 amino acids.

This clonotype was counted at least ten times. The V call is TRBV29-1, the J call TRBJ2-1; D uncertain. The CDR3 is 12 residues long. The V and J ends lost 5 bases and 11 bases respectively, with 16 bases between them. Germline values: CDR1 SQVTM, CDR2 ANQGSEA. For the CDR3, the DNA is TGCAGCGTTAACCCCTTCCTGGGCAAGCAGTTCTTC. Its translation: CSVNPFLGKQFF.

This clonotype showed up many times. V usage is TRBV7-2 and J usage is TRBJ1-4; tentatively, D is TRBD1 (6 bases). With 2 bases removed from V and 7 bases from J, the gap between germline ends came to 11 bases. The germline gives CDR1 SGHTA, CDR2 FQGNSA. This CDR3 region has 14 residues. The CDR3 DNA follows: TGTGCCAGCAGCTTAATGGCAGGGGCTGAAAAACTGTTTTTT. Translation: CASSLMAGAEKLFF.

Many counts were recorded for this clonotype. This chain uses TRBV27 with TRBJ2-1; 8 nucleotides match TRBD2. The length of the CDR3 is 15 residues. The trim removed 3 bases at V and 8 bases at J, leaving 9 bases unmatched. Germline CDR1 MNHEY, CDR2 SMNVEV (reference sequence). CDR3 nucleotides: TGTGCCAGCAGTTTGGGGAGCGGGAGAAAGGATGAGCAGTTCTTC. Its translation is CASSLGSGRKDEQFF.